This T cell receptor (beta chain) was identified in a study of blood T cell repertoires in COVID-19. Study overall: Spain, Italy and the United States supplied samples that represented acute and convalescent COVID-19.

The germline V gene has CDR1 SNHLY and CDR2 FYNNEI. CDR3 length: 12 residues. The trim removed 7 bases at V and 4 bases at J, leaving 3 bases unmatched. Original processing notes: Estimation of nucleated cell counts was performed using reference gene primer amplification. The protocol was immunoSEQ multiplex PCR, while the TCRdb copy is restricted to in-frame clones and leaves out a portion. Clone size and V and J calls were adopted from that table, with D and trimming inferred from the DNA. The sample lists about 190,000 clones; 90% were seen once. The chain uses TRBV2 and TRBJ1-2; 7 nucleotides line up with TRBD1. The sample taken for sequencing was peripheral blood. This TCR came from a man over 45 with acute or convalescent COVID-19. CDR3 sequence reads: CASTDRPYGYTF. In nucleotides, the CDR3 is TGTGCCAGCACGGACAGGCCCTATGGCTACACCTTC.